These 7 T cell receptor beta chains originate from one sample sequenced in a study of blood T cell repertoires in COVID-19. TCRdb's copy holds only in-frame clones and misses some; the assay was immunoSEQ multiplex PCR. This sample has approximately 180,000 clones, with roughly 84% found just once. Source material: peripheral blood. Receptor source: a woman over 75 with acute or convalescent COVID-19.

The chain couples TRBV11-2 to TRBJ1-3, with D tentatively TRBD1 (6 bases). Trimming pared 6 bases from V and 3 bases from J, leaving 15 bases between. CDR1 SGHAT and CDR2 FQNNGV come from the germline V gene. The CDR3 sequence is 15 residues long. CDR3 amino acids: CASSSQGRIGNTIYF. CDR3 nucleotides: TGTGCCAGCAGTTCACAGGGTCGGATTGGAAACACCATATATTTT.

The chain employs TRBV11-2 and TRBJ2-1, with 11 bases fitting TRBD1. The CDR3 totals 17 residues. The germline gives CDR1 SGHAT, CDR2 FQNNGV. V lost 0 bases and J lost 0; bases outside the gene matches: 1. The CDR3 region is CASSLEGQGVSYNEQFF. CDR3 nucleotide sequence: TGTGCCAGCAGCTTAGAGGGACAGGGGGTCTCCTACAATGAGCAGTTCTTC.

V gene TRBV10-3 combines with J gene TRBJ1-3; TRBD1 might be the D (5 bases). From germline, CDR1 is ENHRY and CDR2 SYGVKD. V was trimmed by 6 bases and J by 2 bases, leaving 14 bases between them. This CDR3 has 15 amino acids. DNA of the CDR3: TGTGCCATCAGGGGGCTTAATCGGACTGGAAACACCATATATTTT. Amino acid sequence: CAIRGLNRTGNTIYF.

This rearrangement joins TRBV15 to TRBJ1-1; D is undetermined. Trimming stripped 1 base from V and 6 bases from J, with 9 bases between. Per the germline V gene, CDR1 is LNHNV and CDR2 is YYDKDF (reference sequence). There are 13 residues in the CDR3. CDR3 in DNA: TGTGCCACCAGCAGAGGTCCCAATTCTGAAGCTTTCTTT. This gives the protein CATSRGPNSEAFF.

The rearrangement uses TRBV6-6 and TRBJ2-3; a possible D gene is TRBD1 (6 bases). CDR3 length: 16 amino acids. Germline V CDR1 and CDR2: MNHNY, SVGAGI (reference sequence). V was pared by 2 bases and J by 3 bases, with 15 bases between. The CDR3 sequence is CASSYPDRTGTDTQYF. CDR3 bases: TGTGCCAGCAGTTACCCAGACCGAACAGGGACAGATACGCAGTATTTT.

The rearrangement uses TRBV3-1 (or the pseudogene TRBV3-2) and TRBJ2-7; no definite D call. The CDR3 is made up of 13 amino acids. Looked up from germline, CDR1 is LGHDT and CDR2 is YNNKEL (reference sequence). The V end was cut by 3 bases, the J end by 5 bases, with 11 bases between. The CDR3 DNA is TGTGCCAGCAGCCAGCCGCCGGTAAACGAGCAGTACTTC. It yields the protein CASSQPPVNEQYF.

The CDR3 bases are TGTGCCGGGAAGCGGACAGCTTCAAACTATGGCTACACCTTC. Its translation: CAGKRTASNYGYTF. V usage is TRBV19 and J usage is TRBJ1-2; TRBD1 might be the D (6 bases). V was trimmed by 11 bases and J by 2 bases, leaving 18 bases between them. This CDR3 is built from 14 residues. The V gene's germline CDR1 is LNHDA and CDR2 SQIVND (reference sequence).